A selection of T cell receptor beta chains follows, all from one sample in a study of OX40 agonist ivuxolimab in advanced cancers. Only in-frame clones appear in the TCRdb table, and some are missing; sequencing was by immunoSEQ multiplex PCR. The top ten hold less than 0.9% of the sample, which has 64,000 or so clones, approximately 80% seen once. Sequenced material: CD4+ or CD8+ T cells sorted from blood, taken in a trial of the OX40 agonist ivuxolimab. The source is an adult with an advanced solid tumor such as melanoma, head and neck, liver or kidney cancer. Each CDR3 is given with its conserved first and last residue. The order of the fields is clone size, J gene, D gene, V gene, CDR3 protein, CDR3 DNA. A D gene is named only where the DNA matches it firmly. Where a row states a size, it is once, few, many or the class of an expanded clone; other rows omit it.

clone size: many; J gene: TRBJ2-2; D gene: NA; V gene: TRBV5-1; CDR3 protein: CASSPRGGANTGELFF; CDR3 DNA: TGCGCCAGCAGCCCTCGGGGCGGGGCGAACACCGGGGAGCTGTTTTTT
clone size: few; J gene: TRBJ2-5; D gene: NA; V gene: TRBV30; CDR3 protein: CAWSPTGAETQYF; CDR3 DNA: TGTGCCTGGAGCCCTACCGGGGCCGAGACCCAGTACTTC
clone size: NA; J gene: TRBJ2-7; D gene: NA; V gene: TRBV7-2; CDR3 protein: CASSLGSLNEQYF; CDR3 DNA: TGTGCCAGCAGCTTGGGTAGTCTGAACGAGCAGTACTTC
clone size: NA; J gene: TRBJ1-6; D gene: TRBD1; V gene: TRBV6-1; CDR3 protein: CASSARDRGYGSPLHF; CDR3 DNA: TGTGCCAGCAGTGCCCGGGACAGGGGCTACGGATCACCCCTCCACTTT
clone size: NA; J gene: TRBJ1-5; D gene: NA; V gene: TRBV6-5; CDR3 protein: CASSYSSDLNQPQHF; CDR3 DNA: TGTGCCAGCAGTTACTCGAGTGACCTAAATCAGCCCCAGCATTTT
clone size: NA; J gene: TRBJ1-4; D gene: TRBD1; V gene: TRBV6-6; CDR3 protein: CASYLTGANEKLFF; CDR3 DNA: TGTGCCAGCTATTTGACAGGGGCTAATGAAAAACTGTTTTTT
clone size: NA; J gene: TRBJ2-2; D gene: NA; V gene: TRBV6-5; CDR3 protein: CASTAQTNTGELFF; CDR3 DNA: TGTGCCAGCACCGCCCAGACGAACACCGGGGAGCTGTTTTTT
clone size: NA; J gene: TRBJ2-1; D gene: TRBD1; V gene: TRBV10-1; CDR3 protein: CASSDPTGGNNEQFF; CDR3 DNA: TGCGCCAGCAGTGATCCCACAGGGGGGAACAATGAGCAGTTCTTC
clone size: NA; J gene: TRBJ1-5; D gene: NA; V gene: TRBV7-2; CDR3 protein: CASGQGGSQPQHF; CDR3 DNA: TGTGCCAGCGGGCAGGGAGGTAGTCAGCCCCAGCATTTT
clone size: NA; J gene: TRBJ1-2; D gene: TRBD1; V gene: TRBV7-9; CDR3 protein: CASSGQGLHYGYTF; CDR3 DNA: TGTGCCAGCAGTGGACAGGGCTTGCACTATGGCTACACCTTC
clone size: NA; J gene: TRBJ1-2; D gene: TRBD1; V gene: TRBV15; CDR3 protein: CATSRDRGLGMDGYTF; CDR3 DNA: TGTGCCACCAGCAGAGACAGGGGGCTTGGAATGGATGGCTACACCTTC
clone size: NA; J gene: TRBJ2-7; D gene: TRBD2; V gene: TRBV2; CDR3 protein: CAGGDGSSYEQYF; CDR3 DNA: TGTGCCGGGGGGGACGGGAGCTCCTACGAGCAGTACTTC
clone size: NA; J gene: TRBJ2-1; D gene: NA; V gene: TRBV29-1; CDR3 protein: CSGGTSDNEQFF; CDR3 DNA: TGCAGCGGGGGGACAAGCGATAATGAGCAGTTCTTC
clone size: NA; J gene: TRBJ2-4; D gene: NA; V gene: TRBV2; CDR3 protein: CASSREGSAVIQYF; CDR3 DNA: TGTGCCAGCAGTAGAGAAGGAAGCGCGGTTATTCAGTACTTC
clone size: NA; J gene: TRBJ2-2; D gene: TRBD2; V gene: TRBV18; CDR3 protein: CASSPRLAGAHGELFF; CDR3 DNA: TGTGCCAGCTCACCTCGACTAGCGGGAGCCCACGGGGAGCTGTTTTTT
clone size: NA; J gene: TRBJ2-6; D gene: NA; V gene: TRBV27; CDR3 protein: CASSHLSGANVLTF; CDR3 DNA: TGTGCCAGCAGCCACCTCTCTGGGGCCAACGTCCTGACTTTC
clone size: NA; J gene: TRBJ1-6; D gene: NA; V gene: TRBV27; CDR3 protein: CASSLLGNSPLHF; CDR3 DNA: TGTGCCAGCAGTTTATTAGGGAATTCACCCCTCCACTTT
clone size: NA; J gene: TRBJ2-5; D gene: NA; V gene: TRBV11-3; CDR3 protein: CASSQGGKSPGETQYF; CDR3 DNA: TGTGCCAGCAGCCAGGGGGGCAAATCCCCGGGGGAGACCCAGTACTTC
clone size: NA; J gene: TRBJ2-3; D gene: NA; V gene: TRBV29-1; CDR3 protein: CSVAFKVGVSADTQYF; CDR3 DNA: TGCAGCGTTGCTTTTAAAGTGGGAGTTAGCGCAGATACGCAGTATTTT
clone size: once; J gene: TRBJ2-1; D gene: TRBD2; V gene: TRBV19; CDR3 protein: CASSSGLVGHNEQFF; CDR3 DNA: TGTGCCAGTAGTTCGGGACTAGTGGGCCACAATGAGCAGTTCTTC
clone size: NA; J gene: TRBJ1-1; D gene: NA; V gene: TRBV25-1; CDR3 protein: CASGRPLNTEAFF; CDR3 DNA: TGTGCCAGCGGACGCCCCTTGAACACTGAAGCTTTCTTT
clone size: NA; J gene: TRBJ2-2; D gene: NA; V gene: TRBV5-4; CDR3 protein: CASSSYRANTGELFF; CDR3 DNA: TGTGCCAGCAGCTCATACAGGGCTAACACCGGGGAGCTGTTTTTT
clone size: NA; J gene: TRBJ2-1; D gene: TRBD2; V gene: TRBV10-3; CDR3 protein: CAISVGGTHTNEQFF; CDR3 DNA: TGTGCCATCAGTGTGGGGGGGACCCATACCAATGAGCAGTTCTTC
clone size: NA; J gene: TRBJ2-3; D gene: NA; V gene: TRBV4-1; CDR3 protein: CASSQGNTQYF; CDR3 DNA: TGCGCCAGCAGCCAAGGAAATACGCAGTATTTT
clone size: NA; J gene: TRBJ2-5; D gene: NA; V gene: TRBV19; CDR3 protein: CASSEGRQETQYF; CDR3 DNA: TGTGCCAGTAGTGAGGGCCGACAAGAGACCCAGTACTTC
clone size: NA; J gene: TRBJ1-3; D gene: NA; V gene: TRBV10-3; CDR3 protein: CAIGTSGNTIYF; CDR3 DNA: TGTGCCATCGGTACATCTGGAAACACCATATATTTT
clone size: NA; J gene: TRBJ2-5; D gene: NA; V gene: TRBV7-7; CDR3 protein: CASSSPGSGGETQYF; CDR3 DNA: TGTGCCAGCAGCTCCCCGGGGAGCGGCGGAGAGACCCAGTACTTC
clone size: NA; J gene: TRBJ2-7; D gene: NA; V gene: TRBV15; CDR3 protein: CATSRGPRAESDF; CDR3 DNA: TGTGCCACCAGCAGAGGACCCCGGGCGGAGTCGGACTTC
clone size: NA; J gene: TRBJ2-3; D gene: TRBD2; V gene: TRBV5-4; CDR3 protein: CASSRGRGADTQYF; CDR3 DNA: TGTGCCAGCAGCCGTGGGAGGGGTGCAGATACGCAGTATTTT
clone size: NA; J gene: TRBJ1-1; D gene: NA; V gene: TRBV6-1; CDR3 protein: CASSEVPPVVNTEAFF; CDR3 DNA: TGTGCCAGCAGTGAAGTGCCACCCGTAGTGAACACTGAAGCTTTCTTT
clone size: once; J gene: TRBJ1-6; D gene: TRBD1; V gene: TRBV7-2; CDR3 protein: CASSTYWDSRFSPLHF; CDR3 DNA: TGTGCCAGCAGCACCTACTGGGACAGCCGTTTCTCACCCCTCCACTTT
clone size: NA; J gene: TRBJ1-6; D gene: NA; V gene: TRBV6-5; CDR3 protein: CASSYRTSSYNSPLHF; CDR3 DNA: TGTGCCAGCAGTTACCGGACGAGCTCCTATAATTCACCCCTCCACTTT
clone size: once; J gene: TRBJ2-1; D gene: TRBD1; V gene: TRBV7-9; CDR3 protein: CASSGTAGSEYEQFF; CDR3 DNA: TGTGCCAGCAGCGGGACAGCCGGCTCGGAGTATGAGCAGTTCTTC
clone size: once; J gene: TRBJ1-4; D gene: NA; V gene: TRBV9; CDR3 protein: CASSVGGLGRLFF; CDR3 DNA: TGTGCCAGCAGCGTAGGGGGTCTGGGGCGGCTGTTTTTT
clone size: NA; J gene: TRBJ1-4; D gene: TRBD1; V gene: TRBV27; CDR3 protein: CDTTSAPDRDPDLATNEKLFF; CDR3 DNA: TGTGACACGACATCCGCCCCAGACAGGGACCCCGACCTCGCAACTAATGAAAAACTGTTTTTT
clone size: NA; J gene: TRBJ1-4; D gene: NA; V gene: TRBV30; CDR3 protein: CAWSVPLWGSRGKLFF; CDR3 DNA: TGTGCCTGGAGTGTTCCCCTTTGGGGGAGTCGGGGAAAACTGTTTTTT
clone size: NA; J gene: TRBJ2-7; D gene: NA; V gene: TRBV19; CDR3 protein: CASSKAGLGGEQYF; CDR3 DNA: TGTGCCAGTAGTAAGGCGGGGCTTGGGGGCGAGCAGTACTTC
clone size: NA; J gene: TRBJ2-7; D gene: NA; V gene: TRBV19; CDR3 protein: CASSRAGDTYEQYF; CDR3 DNA: TGTGCCAGTAGTCGGGCGGGGGACACCTACGAGCAGTACTTC
clone size: NA; J gene: TRBJ2-5; D gene: TRBD2; V gene: TRBV7-2; CDR3 protein: CASSRGGEETQYF; CDR3 DNA: TGTGCCAGCAGCCGGGGGGGGGAAGAGACCCAGTACTTC
clone size: NA; J gene: TRBJ2-3; D gene: TRBD2; V gene: TRBV2; CDR3 protein: CASSKREVTDTQYF; CDR3 DNA: TGTGCCAGCAGTAAGCGGGAGGTGACAGATACGCAGTATTTT
clone size: NA; J gene: TRBJ2-7; D gene: TRBD2; V gene: TRBV5-1; CDR3 protein: CASKARGTLAEQYF; CDR3 DNA: TGCGCCAGCAAGGCGCGGGGGACCCTCGCCGAGCAGTACTTC
clone size: NA; J gene: TRBJ2-1; D gene: NA; V gene: TRBV7-2; CDR3 protein: CASSLETGFRFF; CDR3 DNA: TGTGCCAGCAGCTTAGAGACGGGTTTTAGGTTCTTC
clone size: NA; J gene: TRBJ1-2; D gene: NA; V gene: TRBV7-6; CDR3 protein: CASSPSDWAGYTF; CDR3 DNA: TGTGCCAGCAGCCCCTCCGACTGGGCTGGCTACACCTTC
clone size: once; J gene: TRBJ1-1; D gene: TRBD1; V gene: TRBV19; CDR3 protein: CASRTGYFTEAFF; CDR3 DNA: TGTGCCAGTAGGACAGGGTATTTCACTGAAGCTTTCTTT
clone size: NA; J gene: TRBJ1-4; D gene: NA; V gene: TRBV5-1; CDR3 protein: CASSRAANEKLFF; CDR3 DNA: TGCGCCAGCTCCAGGGCGGCCAATGAAAAACTGTTTTTT